Listed here are 12 T cell receptor beta chains from one sample, sequenced in a study of blood T cell repertoires in COVID-19. The method was immunoSEQ multiplex PCR; TCRdb's version includes in-frame clones alone and lacks a portion of them. Here the sample spans about 58,000 clones, 70% to 90% being singletons. Sequencing was done on a sample of peripheral blood. These receptor sequences come from a woman aged 55-69 years with active COVID-19.

The chain is built from TRBV15 and TRBJ2-1; 9 bases fit TRBD1. Germline trimming cut 3 bases from V and 15 bases from J; bases unmatched to any gene: 9. The germline gives CDR1 LNHNV, CDR2 YYDKDF (reference sequence). This CDR3 spans 13 amino acids. CDR3 nucleotide sequence: TGTGCCACCAGCAGTGACACAGGGGGCTTATCGTTCTTC. It specifies CATSSDTGGLSFF.

The gene calls are TRBV6-5 and TRBJ1-2, with 7 positions matching TRBD1. This CDR3 has 14 amino acids. V gave up 5 bases and J gave up 5 bases; unmatched junction bases: 8. Germline V gene lookup returns CDR1 MNHEY and CDR2 SVGAGI. The DNA for the CDR3 is TGTGCCAGCAGTCCGGGACAGTCAATGTATGGCTACACCTTC. This codes for CASSPGQSMYGYTF.

This clone was seen only once. This chain uses TRBV19 with TRBJ1-2, with 7 positions matching TRBD1. This CDR3 is 12 amino acids long. The germline gives CDR1 LNHDA, CDR2 SQIVND (reference sequence). The trim removed 7 bases at V and 7 bases at J, leaving 6 bases unmatched. Written as DNA, the CDR3 is TGTGCCAGTACGGAGGGGGCGGGTGGCTACACCTTC. This codes for CASTEGAGGYTF.

The chain employs TRBV7-9 and TRBJ1-1; D not resolved. Between the trimmed V and J ends, which lost 2 bases and 7 bases, there was a span of 23 bases. Germline values: CDR1 SEHNR, CDR2 FQNEAQ (reference sequence). The CDR3 runs to 17 residues. Here the CDR3 DNA reads TGTGCCAGCAGCTTACCCCTAGGTACAAGGCCATCCGATGAAGCTTTCTTT. Encoded protein: CASSLPLGTRPSDEAFF.

The J gene is TRBJ1-6, the V gene TRBV5-5; no definite D call. The length of the CDR3 is 13 residues. In germline, CDR1 is SGHKS, CDR2 YYEKEE (reference sequence). The V gene lost 4 bases and the J gene lost 8 bases, with 10 bases spanning the gap. The CDR3 DNA sequence: TGTGCCAGCAGCCCCGGGAACGATTCACCCCTCCACTTT. Translated: CASSPGNDSPLHF.

This sequence joins TRBV6-5 and TRBJ1-1, with D perhaps TRBD1 (6 bases). Trimming took off 7 bases at V and 2 bases at J, with 14 bases between the two ends. This CDR3 is built from 14 residues. The V gene's germline CDR1 is MNHEY and CDR2 SVGAGI. The CDR3 coding sequence is TGTGCCAGCAACCCTTTACAGGGTAACACTGAAGCTTTCTTT. Protein: CASNPLQGNTEAFF.

The rearrangement uses TRBV7-3 and TRBJ2-3, with 12 nucleotides matching TRBD2. The CDR3 has 15 residues. Trimming removed 5 bases from V and 4 bases from J; junction bases left unmatched: 4. Germline lookup yields CDR1 SGHTA and CDR2 FQGTGA. CDR3 sequence (DNA): TGTGCCAGCAGCCGTACTAGCGGGGGGCCAGATACGCAGTATTTT. This codes for CASSRTSGGPDTQYF.

This clone showed up just once. The gene calls are TRBV19 and TRBJ1-1; D is undetermined. The CDR3 extends over 13 amino acids. Between the trimmed V and J ends, which lost 3 bases and 3 bases, there was a span of 8 bases. The germline V gene has CDR1 LNHDA and CDR2 SQIVND (reference sequence). CDR3 sequence reads: CASSILTDTEAFF. The CDR3 bases are TGTGCCAGTAGTATTCTGACTGACACTGAAGCTTTCTTT.

The genes are TRBV9 and TRBJ2-1; 7 positions agree with TRBD2. Per the germline V gene, CDR1 is SGDLS and CDR2 is YYNGEE. V shed 1 base, J shed 6 bases, and the junction held 4 bases outside the gene matches. The CDR3 is 14 amino acids. DNA for the CDR3: TGTGCCAGCAGCGTACCGGGACTAAGCAATGAGCAGTTCTTC. It is translated as CASSVPGLSNEQFF.

The V gene is TRBV21-1, the J gene TRBJ1-1; the table's D call, TRBD1, has no DNA check behind it. TRBV21-1 is annotated as a pseudogene. This CDR3 has 16 residues. The CDR3 DNA follows: TGTGCCAGCAGCGAAGCGCGCAGGCTATCGAACACTGAAGCTTTCTTT. This codes for CASSEARRLSNTEAFF.

This chain connects TRBV5-4 to TRBJ2-3, with 9 positions matching TRBD2. J gave up 2 bases and V 0 bases, and 7 bases lay outside the gene matches. Germline V gene sequence: CDR1 SGHNT, CDR2 YYREEE (reference sequence). This CDR3 spans 17 amino acids. The CDR3 DNA sequence: TGTGCCAGCAGCTTGGATATTAGCGGGGGATTCACAGATACGCAGTATTTT. Encoded protein: CASSLDISGGFTDTQYF.

This sequence joins TRBV6-1 and TRBJ1-5, with 7 positions matching TRBD1. Germline lookup yields CDR1 MNHNS and CDR2 SASEGT. The CDR3 extends over 16 amino acids. Trimming cost V 2 bases and J 4 bases; bases outside gene matches: 8. The CDR3 DNA reads TGTGCCAGCAGTGAACGACCCAGGGGGAGAAATCAGCCCCAGCATTTT. The encoded protein is CASSERPRGRNQPQHF.